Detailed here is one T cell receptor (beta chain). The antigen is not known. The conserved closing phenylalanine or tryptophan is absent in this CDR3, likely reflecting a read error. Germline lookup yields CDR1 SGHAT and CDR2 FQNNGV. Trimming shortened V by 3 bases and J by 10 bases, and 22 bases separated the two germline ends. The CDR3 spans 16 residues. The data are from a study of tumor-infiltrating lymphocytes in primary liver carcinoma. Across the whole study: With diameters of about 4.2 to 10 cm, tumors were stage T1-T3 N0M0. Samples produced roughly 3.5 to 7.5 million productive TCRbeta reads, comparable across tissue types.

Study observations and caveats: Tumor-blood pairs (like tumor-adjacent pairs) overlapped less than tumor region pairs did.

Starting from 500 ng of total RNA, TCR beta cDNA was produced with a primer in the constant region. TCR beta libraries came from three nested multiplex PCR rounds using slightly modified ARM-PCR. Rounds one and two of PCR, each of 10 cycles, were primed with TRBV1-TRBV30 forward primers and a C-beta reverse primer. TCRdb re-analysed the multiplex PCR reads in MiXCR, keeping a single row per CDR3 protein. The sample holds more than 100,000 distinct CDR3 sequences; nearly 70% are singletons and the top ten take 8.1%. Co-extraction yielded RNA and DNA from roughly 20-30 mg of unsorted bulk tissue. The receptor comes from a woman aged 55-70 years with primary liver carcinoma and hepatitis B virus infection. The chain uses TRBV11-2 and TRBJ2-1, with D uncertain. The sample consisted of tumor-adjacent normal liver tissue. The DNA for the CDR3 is TGTGCCAGCAGCTTCGCCCAGCGTAGATTTTACATCGAGCAGTTCCTC. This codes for CASSFAQRRFYIEQFL.